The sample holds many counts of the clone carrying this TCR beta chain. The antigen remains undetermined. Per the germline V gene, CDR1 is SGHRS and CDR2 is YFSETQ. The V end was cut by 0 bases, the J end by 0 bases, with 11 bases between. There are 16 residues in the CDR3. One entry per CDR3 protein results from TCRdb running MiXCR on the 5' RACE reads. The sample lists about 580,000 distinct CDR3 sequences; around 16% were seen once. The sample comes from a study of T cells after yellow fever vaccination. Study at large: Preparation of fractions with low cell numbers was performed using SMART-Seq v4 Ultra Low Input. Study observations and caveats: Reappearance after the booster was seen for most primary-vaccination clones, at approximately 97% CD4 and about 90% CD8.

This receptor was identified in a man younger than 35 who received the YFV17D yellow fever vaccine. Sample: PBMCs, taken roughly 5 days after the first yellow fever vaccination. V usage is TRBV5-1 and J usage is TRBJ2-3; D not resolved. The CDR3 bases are TGCGCCAGCAGCTTGGAGGGCAGAACTAGCACAGATACGCAGTATTTT. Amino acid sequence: CASSLEGRTSTDTQYF.